The TCR beta chain described here comes from a study of cytomegalovirus exposure and HLA in healthy donors. Background on the study: Sequencing of roughly 180 million T cells in an earlier analysis found around 110 million unique TCR beta sequences. Study observations and caveats: Being indistinguishable, some V segments were excluded, TRBV6-2 and TRBV6-3 among them. Previously analyzed data showed that most TCR beta V segments were productive at a frequency of about 90% or about 30%.

This clone appeared a single time. Antigen unknown. The study ran its PCR with 60 Vbeta and 13 Jbeta primers. The method was immunoSEQ multiplex PCR; TCRdb's version includes in-frame clones alone and lacks a portion of them. The top ten hold 1.5% of the sample, which has some 160,000 clones, 65% to 85% seen once. CDR3 size: 14 residues. V lost 11 bases and J lost 8; bases outside the gene matches: 13. Germline CDR1 reads MNHNS; CDR2 reads SASEGT. The chain is built from TRBV6-1 and TRBJ1-4; 8 positions agree with TRBD1. This TCR came from a young woman in good health and CMV-seronegative. Sequenced material: PBMCs. CDR3 nucleotide sequence: TGTGCCGGAGCCAAGACAGGGGATCGGGAAAAACTGTTTTTT. It specifies CAGAKTGDREKLFF.